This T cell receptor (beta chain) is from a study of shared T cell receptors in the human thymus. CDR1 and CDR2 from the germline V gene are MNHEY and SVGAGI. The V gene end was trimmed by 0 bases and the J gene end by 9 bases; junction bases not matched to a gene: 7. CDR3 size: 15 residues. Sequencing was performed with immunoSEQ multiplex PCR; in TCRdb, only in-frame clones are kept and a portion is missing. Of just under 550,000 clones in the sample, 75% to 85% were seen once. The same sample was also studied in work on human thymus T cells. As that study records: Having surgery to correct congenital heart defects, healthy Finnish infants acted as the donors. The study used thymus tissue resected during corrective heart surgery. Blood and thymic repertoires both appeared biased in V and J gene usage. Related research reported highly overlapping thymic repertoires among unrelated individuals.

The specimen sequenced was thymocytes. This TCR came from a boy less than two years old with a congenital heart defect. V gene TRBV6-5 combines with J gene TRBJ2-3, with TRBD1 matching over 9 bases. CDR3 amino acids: CASSYSGTGIITQYF. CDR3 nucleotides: TGTGCCAGCAGTTACTCCGGGACAGGGATAATCACGCAGTATTTT.